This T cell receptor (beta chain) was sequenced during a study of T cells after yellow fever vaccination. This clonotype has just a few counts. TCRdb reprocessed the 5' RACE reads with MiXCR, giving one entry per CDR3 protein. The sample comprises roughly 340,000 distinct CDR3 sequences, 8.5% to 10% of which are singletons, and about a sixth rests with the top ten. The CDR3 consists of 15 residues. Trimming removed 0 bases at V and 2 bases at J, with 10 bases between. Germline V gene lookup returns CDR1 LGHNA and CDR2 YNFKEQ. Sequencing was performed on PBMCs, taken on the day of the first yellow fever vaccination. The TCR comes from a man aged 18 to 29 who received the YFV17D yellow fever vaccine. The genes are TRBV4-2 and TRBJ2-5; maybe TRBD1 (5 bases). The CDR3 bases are TGTGCCAGCAGCCAAGATCTAACAGGTCAAGAGACCCAGTACTTC. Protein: CASSQDLTGQETQYF.